The 30 T cell receptor beta chains listed next were all sequenced from one sample in a study of cytomegalovirus exposure and HLA in healthy donors (dated by TCRdb to 2015 to 2018). The library relied on the immunoSEQ multiplex PCR assay. A mixture of 60 forward primers for TCR Vbeta segments and 13 reverse primers for TCR Jbeta segments was used in the multiplex PCR. In TCRdb, the immuneACCESS table is reduced to in-frame sequences with V and J assigned. These tables do not hold every clone; where another copy was compared, an unresolved V gene accounts for under half, and the others remain unexplained. This sample holds around 190,000 clones; 75% to 80% were observed only once. The ten largest clonotypes hold 13% to 15% of the sample. The sample was PBMCs. Receptors originate from a woman aged 25-40 years in good health and CMV-seropositive.

The V call is TRBV4-3, the J call TRBJ2-2; 9 nucleotides line up with TRBD1. The length of the CDR3 is 18 residues. After removal of 0 bases from V and 7 bases from J, the junction contained 12 bases not matched to a gene. In germline, CDR1 is LGHNA, CDR2 YSLEER. For the CDR3, the DNA is TGCGCCAGCAGCCAAGATATTGGGACAGGGAGAAAAGGCGGGGAGCTGTTTTTT. It codes for CASSQDIGTGRKGGELFF.

The chain combines TRBV2 with TRBJ2-7, with TRBD2 identical over 7 bases. The CDR3 is 12 residues long. Trimming removed 6 bases from V and 5 bases from J; junction bases left unmatched: 4. Per germline, CDR1 SNHLY and CDR2 FYNNEI. CDR3 in DNA: TGTGCCAGCAGACTCACTAGCGACGAGCAGTACTTC. Its protein is CASRLTSDEQYF. The full variable domain, in which reference TRBV2 and TRBJ2-7 provide the parts outside the CDR3, is EPEVTQTPSHQVTQMGQEVILRCVPISNHLYFYWYRQILGQKVEFLVSFYNNEISEKSEIFDDQFSVERPDGSNFTLKIRSTKLEDSAMYFCASRLTSDEQYFGPGTRLTVT.

The genes are TRBV27 and TRBJ1-4; D remains unclear. Germline V CDR1 and CDR2: MNHEY, SMNVEV (reference sequence). Trimming cost V 4 bases and J 0 bases, with 9 bases left between them. This CDR3 has 15 amino acids. CDR3 sequence reads: CASSSLVATNEKLFF. In DNA form, the CDR3 reads TGTGCCAGCAGTTCACTTGTTGCAACTAATGAAAAACTGTTTTTT.

The V gene is TRBV5-5, the J gene TRBJ1-6; perhaps TRBD1 as D (6 bases). V was shortened by 3 bases and J by 9 bases, with 16 bases between the two germline ends. CDR3 length equals 15 residues. The germline CDR1 and CDR2 sequences are SGHKS and YYEKEE (reference sequence). The CDR3 loop reads CASSSTNRDGSPLHF. The CDR3 DNA follows: TGTGCCAGCAGCTCGACCAACAGGGATGGTTCACCCCTCCACTTT.

The V gene is TRBV5-4, the J gene TRBJ2-3; D possibly corresponds to TRBD1 (6 bases). The V end lost 4 bases, the J end lost 6 bases, and 9 bases lay between the germline ends. The CDR3 has 12 amino acids. Germline V gives CDR1 SGHNT, CDR2 YYREEE (reference sequence). In DNA, the CDR3 is TGTGCCAGCAGCGGGGGCGCGGATACGCAGTATTTT. Its protein product is CASSGGADTQYF.

V is TRBV19 and J is TRBJ1-5; D gene unclear. Trimming stripped 6 bases from V and 6 bases from J, with 12 bases between. Germline values: CDR1 LNHDA, CDR2 SQIVND (reference sequence). This CDR3 has 13 amino acids. The CDR3 loop reads CASSDTLGQPQHF. The CDR3 region has the DNA TGTGCCAGTAGCGACACCCTCGGTCAGCCCCAGCATTTT. Full variable domain (remainder filled in from reference TRBV19 and TRBJ1-5): DGGITQSPKYLFRKEGQNVTLSCEQNLNHDAMYWYRQDPGQGLRLIYYSQIVNDFQKGDIAEGYSVSREKKESFPLTVTSAQKNPTAFYLCASSDTLGQPQHFGDGTRLSIL.

The chain links TRBV28 to TRBJ1-1, with D maybe TRBD1 (5 bases). CDR1 is MDHEN, CDR2 SYDVKM, per germline. V dropped 5 bases and J dropped 6 bases, with 19 bases sitting between them. The CDR3 is made up of 15 amino acids. The CDR3 sequence is CASSLYQGFHAEAFF. CDR3 nucleotides: TGTGCCAGCAGTCTATATCAGGGATTCCACGCTGAAGCTTTCTTT.

V gene TRBV6-5 combines with J gene TRBJ2-3, with D maybe TRBD1 (6 bases). In germline, CDR1 is MNHEY, CDR2 SVGAGI. Deletions cut 11 bases from V and 6 bases from J, with 21 bases between. The CDR3 extends over 14 amino acids. The DNA of the CDR3 is TGTGCCGTATCGCGCTTTGGGGGCGAGGATACGCAGTATTTT. This codes for CAVSRFGGEDTQYF.

V usage is TRBV6-5 and J usage is TRBJ2-7, with D maybe TRBD2 (6 bases). Trimming took off 9 bases at V and 5 bases at J, with 23 bases between the two ends. The CDR3 consists of 15 residues. Germline assignment: CDR1 MNHEY and CDR2 SVGAGI. The CDR3 is CASRSRGFVSDEQYF. CDR3 in DNA: TGTGCCAGTAGGTCCCGGGGGTTTGTCAGCGACGAGCAGTACTTC.

The chain links TRBV6-5 to TRBJ1-5; no clear D. CDR1 and CDR2 (germline): MNHEY, SVGAGI. The V and J ends lost 5 bases and 6 bases respectively, with 14 bases between them. This CDR3 is built from 14 residues. The CDR3 DNA reads TGTGCCAGCAGTCCGTACAACTCGGGTCAGCCCCAGCATTTT. Amino acid sequence: CASSPYNSGQPQHF.

The chain carries TRBV11-2 and TRBJ2-3; 8 nucleotides agree with TRBD2. The germline gives CDR1 SGHAT, CDR2 FQNNGV. The CDR3 spans 17 residues. After removal of 5 bases from V and 5 bases from J, the junction contained 15 bases not matched to a gene. The CDR3 DNA follows: TGTGCCAGCAGCATCCTAACCGGGACTCGGGGGGGAGATACGCAGTATTTT. This codes for CASSILTGTRGGDTQYF.

The V and J genes are TRBV9 and TRBJ2-1; 10 nucleotides match TRBD1. The CDR3 contains 15 residues. V lost 3 bases, J lost 2 bases, and 2 bases stayed unmatched. From germline, CDR1 is SGDLS and CDR2 YYNGEE. CDR3 DNA sequence: TGTGCCAGCAGCGCGGGACAGGGGCCCTACAATGAGCAGTTCTTC. This encodes CASSAGQGPYNEQFF. The full variable domain, its missing parts supplied by reference TRBV9 and TRBJ2-1, is DSGVTQTPKHLITATGQRVTLRCSPRSGDLSVYWYQQSLDQGLQFLIQYYNGEERAKGNILERFSAQQFPDLHSELNLSSLELGDSALYFCASSAGQGPYNEQFFGPGTRLTVL.

The sample holds a few counts of this clone. The chain recombines TRBV11-2 with TRBJ1-1; D may be TRBD1 (6 bases). The CDR3 covers 14 residues. V was pared by 5 bases and J by 7 bases, with 17 bases between. CDR1 SGHAT and CDR2 FQNNGV come from the germline V gene. This chain's CDR3 is CASSERTAPHEAFF. CDR3 nucleotides: TGTGCCAGCAGCGAAAGGACAGCCCCGCATGAAGCTTTCTTT. Full variable domain (rest looked up from reference TRBV11-2 and TRBJ1-1): EAGVAQSPRYKIIEKRQSVAFWCNPISGHATLYWYQQILGQGPKLLIQFQNNGVVDDSQLPKDRFSAERLKGVDSTLKIQPAKLEDSAVYLCASSERTAPHEAFFGQGTRLTVV.

This sequence joins TRBV11-1 and TRBJ2-3, with 7 bases that match TRBD2. The CDR3 loop spans 16 amino acids. The trim removed 5 bases at V and 3 bases at J, leaving 11 bases unmatched. Germline V gene data show CDR1 as SGHAT and CDR2 as FQDESV (reference sequence). Written as DNA, the CDR3 is TGTGCCAGCAGCCTCCGGGGAGCTAGCGGAACAGATACGCAGTATTTT. Translation: CASSLRGASGTDTQYF.

Details on this clone: A read error may produce the germline difference seen at one junction end. CDR3 DNA sequence: TGTTCCAGCAGCTCCCAATCGGTTAGCGGGAGGCCCTACGAGCAGTACTTC. Translation: CSSSSQSVSGRPYEQYF. The chain carries TRBV7-9 and TRBJ2-7; 10 nucleotides match TRBD2. Germline loops: CDR1 SEHNR, CDR2 FQNEAQ (reference sequence). CDR3 length equals 17 residues. Supplemented by reference TRBV7-9 and TRBJ2-7, the full variable domain reads DTGVSQNPRHKITKRGQNVTFRCDPISEHNRLYWYRQTLGQGPEFLTYFQNEAQLEKSRLLSDRFSAERPKGSFSTLEIQRTEQGDSAMYLCSSSSQSVSGRPYEQYFGPGTRLTVT.

The J gene is TRBJ1-1, the V gene TRBV5-4; 8 bases match TRBD1. The CDR3 runs to 15 residues. Germline-derived CDR1 and CDR2 are SGHNT and YYREEE (reference sequence). Trimming at V came to 5 bases and at J to 1 base, leaving 7 bases not matched to a gene. Here the CDR3 reads CASSRDRTSNTEAFF. As DNA, the CDR3 is TGTGCCAGCAGTCGGGACAGGACCTCGAACACTGAAGCTTTCTTT.

The chain uses TRBV19 and TRBJ1-6; no reliable D call. CDR1 is LNHDA, CDR2 SQIVND, per germline (reference sequence). Deletions cut 3 bases from V and 10 bases from J, with 16 bases between. This CDR3 has 15 amino acids. CDR3 nucleotides: TGTGCCAGTAGTATCCCGACACGCTGGAGGTCACCCCTCCACTTT. This gives the protein CASSIPTRWRSPLHF.

This sequence joins TRBV29-1 and TRBJ1-2, with D possibly TRBD1 on 6 matching bases. Germline lookup yields CDR1 SQVTM and CDR2 ANQGSEA. The CDR3 sequence is 12 residues long. V was clipped by 1 base and J by 7 bases, with 10 bases between them. CDR3 sequence: CSVEGQGFGYTF. CDR3 in DNA: TGCAGCGTTGAAGGGCAGGGGTTTGGCTACACCTTC.

This chain uses TRBV2 with TRBJ2-2; D perhaps matches TRBD2 (5 bases). The V gene's germline CDR1 is SNHLY and CDR2 FYNNEI. With 7 bases removed from V and 2 bases from J, the gap between germline ends came to 11 bases. The CDR3 is made up of 14 amino acids. CDR3 nucleotide sequence: TGTGCCAGCATCCGGGGTGATAACACCGGGGAGCTGTTTTTT. Translation gives CASIRGDNTGELFF.

This chain uses TRBV7-6 with TRBJ2-1, with 8 positions matching TRBD2. CDR3 size: 17 residues. J lost 2 bases, V lost 4 bases, and 10 bases had no gene match. The V gene's germline CDR1 is SGHVS and CDR2 FNYEAQ. The CDR3 is CASSSIVAGWAYNEQFF. In nucleotides, the CDR3 is TGTGCCAGCAGCTCCATAGTAGCGGGGTGGGCCTACAATGAGCAGTTCTTC.

V usage is TRBV5-1 and J usage is TRBJ2-3; D is possibly TRBD2 (5 bases). V lost 4 bases and J lost 3, with 9 bases in between. Germline assignment: CDR1 SGHRS and CDR2 YFSETQ. This CDR3 has 13 amino acids. The chain's CDR3 is CASSDGETDTQYF. The CDR3 bases are TGCGCCAGCAGCGACGGGGAGACAGATACGCAGTATTTT.

The gene calls are TRBV7-3 and TRBJ1-1; 7 nucleotides match TRBD1. Germline trimming cut 5 bases from V and 3 bases from J; bases unmatched to any gene: 9. This CDR3 has 15 amino acids. Germline V gene data show CDR1 as SGHTA and CDR2 as FQGTGA. The CDR3 protein is CASSGTGTADTEAFF. The DNA of the CDR3 is TGTGCCAGCAGCGGAACCGGGACAGCAGACACTGAAGCTTTCTTT.

The chain joins TRBV2 to TRBJ1-2; TRBD1 matches 12 bases. Germline V CDR1 and CDR2: SNHLY, FYNNEI. This CDR3 has 17 residues. Trimming at V came to 2 bases and at J to 7 bases, leaving 11 bases not matched to a gene. DNA for the CDR3: TGTGCCAGCAGTGAATTGGAGCCCGGGACAGGGGGCTTTGGCTACACCTTC. It yields the protein CASSELEPGTGGFGYTF.

The chain has TRBV27 and TRBJ1-4; 7 nucleotides match TRBD1. The CDR3 spans 13 residues. V shed 6 bases and J 5 bases; nucleotides not matched to a gene: 3. The germline V gene encodes CDR1 MNHEY and CDR2 SMNVEV (reference sequence). The DNA for the CDR3 is TGTGCCAGCAGACGGGACAGAAATGAAAAACTGTTTTTT. Protein sequence: CASRRDRNEKLFF.

The V and J genes are TRBV6-1 and TRBJ1-1; no firm D call. This CDR3 contains 10 residues. Looked up from germline, CDR1 is MNHNS and CDR2 is SASEGT. Trimming left V 6 bases short and J 5 bases short, with 4 bases between. Here the CDR3 reads CASSLTEAFF. The CDR3 DNA is TGTGCCAGCAGCCTAACTGAAGCTTTCTTT.

The chain is built from TRBV11-1 and TRBJ2-3; tentatively, D is TRBD1 (5 bases). The CDR3 length is 13 residues. Germline V gene lookup returns CDR1 SGHAT and CDR2 FQDESV (reference sequence). The V end lost 7 bases, the J end lost 4 bases, and 12 bases lay between the germline ends. CDR3 DNA sequence: TGTGCCAGCACCATAGGGGCCGCAGATACGCAGTATTTT. Translation: CASTIGAADTQYF.

J is TRBJ2-2 and V is TRBV23-1, with 8 nucleotides matching TRBD2. TRBV23-1 is recorded as an ORF, its role being uncertain. V shed 4 bases, J shed 0 bases, and the junction held 19 bases outside the gene matches. CDR3 size: 21 residues. CDR3 sequence (DNA): TGCGCCAGCAGTCGCTCGGGGCCGCGCTTCCTTAGCGGGGCGAACACCGGGGAGCTGTTTTTT. As protein: CASSRSGPRFLSGANTGELFF.

J is TRBJ2-1 and V is TRBV15; 8 nucleotides match TRBD1. V trimming: 4 bases; J trimming: 2 bases; junction bases outside the gene matches: 7. Germline V gene lookup returns CDR1 LNHNV and CDR2 YYDKDF (reference sequence). The CDR3 loop spans 16 amino acids. The CDR3 reads CATSTPGQGPYNEQFF. Written as DNA, the CDR3 is TGTGCCACCAGCACCCCTGGACAGGGCCCCTACAATGAGCAGTTCTTC.

V usage is TRBV4-1 and J usage is TRBJ1-6, with D maybe TRBD1 (5 bases). V gave up 3 bases and J gave up 7 bases, with 13 bases separating them. CDR3 size: 15 residues. CDR1 and CDR2 from the germline V gene are MGHRA and YSYEKL. The CDR3 reads CASSQARRGNSPLHF. CDR3 nucleotides: TGCGCCAGCAGCCAGGCGAGGAGGGGAAATTCACCCCTCCACTTT.

The chain links TRBV19 to TRBJ1-1; TRBD1 matches at 7 bases. Germline V gene lookup returns CDR1 LNHDA and CDR2 SQIVND (reference sequence). V was clipped by 8 bases and J by 4 bases; unmatched bases: 4. The CDR3 is 12 amino acids. The CDR3 nucleotides read TGTGCCAGTCAAGACAGGGCCACTGAAGCTTTCTTT. The encoded protein is CASQDRATEAFF. Based on the CDR3 plus reference TRBV19 and TRBJ1-1, the full variable domain is DGGITQSPKYLFRKEGQNVTLSCEQNLNHDAMYWYRQDPGQGLRLIYYSQIVNDFQKGDIAEGYSVSREKKESFPLTVTSAQKNPTAFYLCASQDRATEAFFGQGTRLTVV.